This section outlines one TCR beta chain sequence together with its context. Reverse transcription used about 0.45 to 1 ug RNA and random hexamers. With immunoSEQ multiplex PCR, TCR beta CDR3 was amplified across 54 Vbeta and 13 Jbeta. Using its own MiXCR run on the immunoSEQ multiplex PCR reads, TCRdb lists one record per CDR3 protein. The sample holds about 130,000 distinct CDR3 sequences; approximately 93% are singletons and the top ten take approximately 0.31%. It was treatment-naive patients with stable or active relapsing-remitting disease who made up the multiple sclerosis controls. Through negative isolation, CD4+ and CD8+ T cells were obtained, while TEMRA cells were enriched using FACS. This sample was taken from a study of CD8 T cells in Susac syndrome. The CDR3 consists of 18 residues. Losses at the gene ends were 4 bases for V and 0 bases for J; bases not matched to a gene: 9. CDR1 SQVTM and CDR2 ANQGSEA come from the germline V gene.

Sequenced sample: CD8+ T cells from PBMCs. V is TRBV29-1 and J is TRBJ2-7, with TRBD2 matching over 16 bases. The receptor was derived from a human donor with multiple sclerosis. CDR3: CSVVGSGTSGGASYEQYF. The DNA for the CDR3 is TGCAGCGTTGTTGGGTCCGGGACTAGCGGGGGGGCCTCCTACGAGCAGTACTTC.